The TCR beta chain under discussion was sequenced for a study of control samples from healthy donors and cancer patients. Trimming stripped 8 bases from V and 3 bases from J, with 14 bases between. The CDR3 has 14 residues. CDR1 is LNHDA, CDR2 SQIVND, per germline (reference sequence). TCRdb's copy holds only in-frame clones and misses some; the assay was immunoSEQ multiplex PCR. The repertoire includes 200,000 to 250,000 clones, roughly 94% of them detected once, and about 1.6% sits in the top ten. In this sample, this clone turned up once. This TCR was recovered from a man in his fifties or sixties in good health. Sequenced input: blood. The chain links TRBV19 to TRBJ1-5; the D gene is possibly TRBD1 (6 bases). The CDR3 spells CASREGGSNQPQHF. DNA for the CDR3: TGTGCCAGTCGAGAGGGGGGATCCAATCAGCCCCAGCATTTT.